These 20 T cell receptor beta chains were all obtained from the same sample, sequenced in a study of blood T cell repertoires in COVID-19. Profiled with immunoSEQ multiplex PCR; TCRdb holds only in-frame clones, not every one. The table includes approximately 39,000 clones, 90% to 95% detected once. What was sequenced was peripheral blood. Receptor source: a human donor with active COVID-19. The donor label of this sample is uncertain.

This clone is a singleton in its sample. This chain links TRBV4-1 with TRBJ2-2, with 8 bases identical to TRBD2. V was clipped by 4 bases and J by 4 bases; unmatched bases: 14. The germline V gene encodes CDR1 MGHRA and CDR2 YSYEKL. The CDR3 has 18 amino acids. The CDR3 loop is CASSRHGRGGRITGELFF. CDR3 coding DNA: TGCGCCAGCAGCCGCCACGGGAGGGGCGGGCGGATCACCGGGGAGCTGTTTTTT.

CDR3 bases: TGTGCCAGCAGTTACGTGACTAGCCCTTTTTCTAGCACAGATACGCAGTATTTT. Translation gives CASSYVTSPFSSTDTQYF. This chain links TRBV6-8 with TRBJ2-3; TRBD2 matches at 7 bases. Germline V CDR1 and CDR2: MNHGY, SAAAGT. The CDR3 covers 18 residues. The junction had 11 bases not matched to a gene; V was cut back by 2 bases and J by 0 bases.

The chain is built from TRBV5-4 and TRBJ2-3; 8 bases are shared with TRBD2. CDR1 and CDR2 from the germline V gene are SGHNT and YYREEE (reference sequence). CDR3 length: 17 residues. Trimming took 2 bases from V and 0 from J; bases not matched to a gene: 8. The CDR3 region has the DNA TGTGCCAGCAGCTTTTATGTAGCGGGGACTAGCACAGATACGCAGTATTTT. Its protein product is CASSFYVAGTSTDTQYF.

The chain links TRBV7-9 to TRBJ1-2, with 8 bases that match TRBD1. The CDR3 is 13 residues long. Germline trimming cut 3 bases from V and 3 bases from J; bases unmatched to any gene: 0. Germline loops: CDR1 SEHNR, CDR2 FQNEAQ (reference sequence). CDR3 nucleotide sequence: TGTGCCAGCAGCTTGACAGGGGACTATGGCTACACCTTC. As protein: CASSLTGDYGYTF.

The rearrangement uses TRBV11-2 and TRBJ1-6; no firm D call. This CDR3 spans 18 amino acids. Trimming stripped 1 base from V and 8 bases from J, with 21 bases between. The germline V gene has CDR1 SGHAT and CDR2 FQNNGV. As DNA, the CDR3 is TGTGCCAGCAGCTTAGGCCAGACTTTCGGGAGGTTGTATTCACCCCTCCACTTT. Its protein product is CASSLGQTFGRLYSPLHF.

This chain links TRBV4-2 with TRBJ2-5; a weak D match, TRBD2 (5 bases). The germline CDR1 and CDR2 sequences are LGHNA and YNFKEQ. V was trimmed by 1 base and J by 5 bases, leaving 11 bases between them. The CDR3 consists of 14 residues. This CDR3 reads CASSQVELGETQYF. Here the CDR3 DNA reads TGTGCCAGCAGCCAAGTAGAACTAGGGGAGACCCAGTACTTC.

The rearrangement joins TRBV6-2 or TRBV6-3 to TRBJ2-3; the match to TRBD1 covers 11 bases. Germline lookup yields CDR1 MNHEY and CDR2 SVGEGT. With 2 bases clipped from V and 3 bases from J, the junction kept 10 bases outside the gene matches. The CDR3 is 18 residues long. The CDR3 reads CASSYTTGTGGITDTQYF. CDR3 bases: TGTGCCAGCAGTTACACCACCGGGACAGGGGGTATAACAGATACGCAGTATTTT.

V usage is TRBV18 and J usage is TRBJ2-7; 10 bases match TRBD2. The length of the CDR3 is 20 residues. Germline-derived CDR1 and CDR2 are KGHSH and LQKENI. Trimming removed 5 bases from V and 2 bases from J; junction bases left unmatched: 21. The CDR3 protein is CASSSRLAGPSQAGTYEQYF. CDR3 DNA sequence: TGTGCCAGCTCATCAAGACTAGCGGGCCCCTCTCAGGCGGGAACCTACGAGCAGTACTTC. Filled out from reference TRBV18 and TRBJ2-7, the complete variable domain reads NAGVMQNPRHLVRRRGQEARLRCSPMKGHSHVYWYRQLPEEGLKFMVYLQKENIIDESGMPKERFSAEFPKEGPSILRIQQVVRGDSAAYFCASSSRLAGPSQAGTYEQYFGPGTRLTVT.

The J gene is TRBJ2-7, the V gene TRBV27; TRBD2 might be the D (6 bases). The CDR3 loop spans 15 amino acids. Trimming cost V 1 base and J 1 base, with 11 bases left between them. Germline values: CDR1 MNHEY, CDR2 SMNVEV (reference sequence). Written as DNA, the CDR3 is TGTGCCAGCAGTTTATTTGGGGGGAGATCCTACGAGCAGTACTTC. Translation gives CASSLFGGRSYEQYF.

The genes are TRBV19 and TRBJ1-2; weak D call: TRBD1 (6 bases). Trimming took 6 bases from V and 4 from J, leaving 12 bases between them. The length of the CDR3 is 13 residues. Germline V gene lookup returns CDR1 LNHDA and CDR2 SQIVND (reference sequence). DNA for the CDR3: TGTGCCAGTAGGAAGGACAGAATCTATGGCTACACCTTC. This codes for CASRKDRIYGYTF.

V is TRBV28 and J is TRBJ2-1; tentative D call: TRBD1 (5 bases). Deletions cut 1 base from V and 5 bases from J, with 15 bases between. Germline lookup yields CDR1 MDHEN and CDR2 SYDVKM. The CDR3 has 16 amino acids. CDR3 residues: CASSLSGSLVHNEQFF. Written as DNA, the CDR3 is TGTGCCAGCAGTTTATCAGGGTCCCTAGTCCACAATGAGCAGTTCTTC.

The rearrangement joins TRBV6-1 to TRBJ1-1; D is possibly TRBD1 (5 bases). Trimming pared 2 bases from V and 0 bases from J, leaving 13 bases between. The CDR3 has 16 amino acids. The germline V gene encodes CDR1 MNHNS and CDR2 SASEGT. The CDR3 bases are TGTGCCAGCAGTGAACACACAGGACCCCTGAACACTGAAGCTTTCTTT. It codes for CASSEHTGPLNTEAFF.

V usage is TRBV11-3 and J usage is TRBJ2-1; the match to TRBD1 covers 7 bases. J lost 8 bases, V lost 5 bases, and 12 bases had no gene match. Germline V gene data show CDR1 as SGHNT and CDR2 as YENEEA. The CDR3 totals 15 residues. CDR3 sequence (DNA): TGTGCCAGCAGCCCGAGGGGGCGGTGGTCCGATGAGCAGTTCTTC. Protein product: CASSPRGRWSDEQFF. Full variable domain (remainder filled in from reference TRBV11-3 and TRBJ2-1): EAGVVQSPRYKIIEKKQPVAFWCNPISGHNTLYWYLQNLGQGPELLIRYENEEAVDDSQLPKDRFSAERLKGVDSTLKIQPAELGDSAVYLCASSPRGRWSDEQFFGPGTRLTVL.

The chain uses TRBV5-4 and TRBJ2-3; 7 positions match TRBD2. J lost 0 bases, V lost 6 bases, and 4 bases had no gene match. The CDR3 is made up of 14 amino acids. CDR1 SGHNT and CDR2 YYREEE come from the germline V gene (reference sequence). CDR3 protein: CASIAGPSTDTQYF. CDR3 nucleotides: TGTGCCAGCATAGCGGGCCCGAGCACAGATACGCAGTATTTT.

J is TRBJ2-7 and V is TRBV7-8; 10 bases are a match to TRBD2. The CDR3 has 16 residues. J was trimmed by 2 bases and V by 5 bases; bases with no gene match: 9. The germline V gene has CDR1 SGHVS and CDR2 FQNEAQ. CDR3 residues: CASSRASGGATYEQYF. CDR3 bases: TGTGCCAGCAGCCGAGCCAGCGGGGGGGCGACCTACGAGCAGTACTTC.

The chain combines TRBV10-1 with TRBJ2-3; TRBD1 matches 7 bases. V lost 1 base to trimming and J lost 0 bases; unmatched junction nucleotides: 1. The germline CDR1 and CDR2 sequences are WNHNN and SYGVQD (reference sequence). The CDR3 is 15 amino acids. The CDR3 protein is CASSEWGQSTDTQYF. Written as DNA, the CDR3 is TGCGCCAGCAGTGAGTGGGGACAGAGCACAGATACGCAGTATTTT.

The chain joins TRBV28 to TRBJ2-5, with D unclear. V was shortened by 1 base and J by 3 bases, with 3 bases between the two germline ends. The CDR3 length is 12 residues. The germline gives CDR1 MDHEN, CDR2 SYDVKM. DNA of the CDR3: TGTGCCAGCAGTTTATTAAAAGAGACCCAGTACTTC. Protein sequence: CASSLLKETQYF.

The gene calls are TRBV28 and TRBJ2-1; 8 nucleotides match TRBD2. The CDR3 runs to 15 residues. Losses at the gene ends were 5 bases for V and 2 bases for J; bases not matched to a gene: 5. Per the germline V gene, CDR1 is MDHEN and CDR2 is SYDVKM. This CDR3 reads CASSDTGLAYNEQFF. CDR3 nucleotide sequence: TGTGCCAGCAGTGATACGGGACTAGCCTACAATGAGCAGTTCTTC.

The chain combines TRBV7-8 with TRBJ2-3; TRBD2 agrees at 8 bases. The V and J ends lost 2 bases and 0 bases, in that order; junction bases with no gene match: 4. This CDR3 contains 16 residues. Germline V gene lookup returns CDR1 SGHVS and CDR2 FQNEAQ. The CDR3 protein is CASSLRSGGSTDTQYF. CDR3 in DNA: TGTGCCAGCAGCTTAAGAAGCGGGGGAAGCACAGATACGCAGTATTTT.

This clone was seen a single time. The chain uses TRBV18 and TRBJ1-6; 7 bases agree with TRBD1. V shed 3 bases, J shed 5 bases, and the junction held 4 bases outside the gene matches. Germline V gene data show CDR1 as KGHSH and CDR2 as LQKENI. CDR3 length: 15 residues. The CDR3 region is CASSPSQGDNSPLHF. The CDR3 DNA reads TGTGCCAGCTCACCGTCTCAGGGGGATAATTCACCCCTCCACTTT.